A single sample is the source of the 14 T cell receptor beta chains below, sequenced in a study of STAT5B mutations in CD4+ large granular lymphocyte leukemia. The assay was immunoSEQ multiplex PCR, and TCRdb's table has in-frame clones only and misses some. The sample lists 25,000 to 30,000 clones, under 80% seen once, with over 3% in the top ten. Sequenced input: CD4+ T cells from blood buffy coats. These receptors were obtained from a human donor in good health.

This clone has a handful of counts. The rearrangement uses TRBV4-1 and TRBJ2-1; 10 nucleotides agree with TRBD2. Germline CDR1 reads MGHRA; CDR2 reads YSYEKL. There are 18 residues in the CDR3. The V and J ends lost 2 bases and 7 bases, in that order; junction bases with no gene match: 14. CDR3: CASSQISGRANSYNEQFF. The CDR3 region has the DNA TGCGCCAGCAGCCAAATCAGCGGGAGGGCCAATAGTTATAATGAGCAGTTCTTC.

The V call is TRBV9, the J call TRBJ2-7; no reliable D call. The CDR3 spans 13 residues. The V end lost 2 bases, the J end lost 3 bases, and 9 bases lay between the germline ends. Germline CDR1 is SGDLS and CDR2 is YYNGEE. CDR3 sequence reads: CASSVGVGYEQYF. The CDR3 DNA follows: TGTGCCAGCAGCGTTGGGGTAGGCTACGAGCAGTACTTC.

Only a few counts were recorded for this clone. The rearrangement uses TRBV20-1 and TRBJ2-5; the D is unclear. CDR3 length equals 11 residues. Trimming took 4 bases from V and 4 from J, leaving 7 bases between them. CDR1 is DFQATT and CDR2 is SNEGSKA in the germline V gene (reference sequence). CDR3 bases: TGCAGTGCTACGCACCGAGAGACCCAGTACTTC. Amino acids: CSATHRETQYF.

The chain has TRBV15 and TRBJ2-3; D unresolved. This CDR3 has 15 amino acids. The ends were cut back, 0 bases at V and 1 base at J, with 8 bases in the middle. CDR1 and CDR2 from the germline V gene are LNHNV and YYDKDF (reference sequence). The DNA for the CDR3 is TGTGCCACCAGCAGAGACACCTCTCGCACAGATACGCAGTATTTT. Translation: CATSRDTSRTDTQYF.

This clone is a singleton in its sample. The chain carries TRBV5-1 and TRBJ2-5; 9 bases are a match to TRBD1. After removal of 3 bases from V and 2 bases from J, the junction contained 5 bases not matched to a gene. CDR1 is SGHRS, CDR2 YFSETQ, per germline. The CDR3 runs to 15 residues. The CDR3 nucleotides are TGCGCCAGCAGCTGGACAGGGGTCCCTCAAGAGACCCAGTACTTC. Translating gives CASSWTGVPQETQYF.

The chain recombines TRBV27 with TRBJ1-2; possibly TRBD1 for D (6 bases). The germline CDR1 and CDR2 sequences are MNHEY and SMNVEV (reference sequence). This CDR3 has 15 residues. Trimming pared 0 bases from V and 2 bases from J, leaving 10 bases between. This CDR3 reads CASSLSGTSNYGYTF. DNA for the CDR3: TGTGCCAGCAGTTTATCGGGGACAAGCAACTATGGCTACACCTTC.

The gene calls are TRBV6-1 and TRBJ2-3; 7 positions match TRBD2. The CDR3 spans 14 residues. Unmatched junction bases numbered 4, after V lost 7 bases and J lost 0 bases. The germline gives CDR1 MNHNS, CDR2 SASEGT. CDR3 in amino acids: CASKRGESTDTQYF. CDR3 nucleotide sequence: TGTGCCAGCAAACGGGGGGAGAGCACAGATACGCAGTATTTT.

J is TRBJ2-7 and V is TRBV27; tentatively, D is TRBD2 (6 bases). Germline V gives CDR1 MNHEY, CDR2 SMNVEV (reference sequence). This CDR3 region has 16 residues. With 0 bases removed from V and 6 bases from J, the gap between germline ends came to 18 bases. CDR3 coding DNA: TGTGCCAGCAGTTTATCGGGGGGAACTGTAGGGTTCGAGCAGTACTTC. Translation: CASSLSGGTVGFEQYF.

The chain links TRBV2 to TRBJ2-1; TRBD2 matches at 9 bases. Germline values: CDR1 SNHLY, CDR2 FYNNEI. This CDR3 is 17 amino acids long. J lost 9 bases, V lost 0 bases, and 12 bases had no gene match. Written as DNA, the CDR3 is TGTGCCAGCAGTGAAGCGCTAGGGGGGGGAGCGGGAGGTGAGCAGTTCTTC. This translates into CASSEALGGGAGGEQFF. The whole variable domain, filled in from reference TRBV2 and TRBJ2-1, reads EPEVTQTPSHQVTQMGQEVILRCVPISNHLYFYWYRQILGQKVEFLVSFYNNEISEKSEIFDDQFSVERPDGSNFTLKIRSTKLEDSAMYFCASSEALGGGAGGEQFFGPGTRLTVL.

The chain recombines TRBV6-5 with TRBJ1-2; no definite D call. CDR1 and CDR2 (germline): MNHEY, SVGAGI. The CDR3 spans 14 residues. V was clipped by 4 bases and J by 4 bases, with 13 bases between them. Here the CDR3 reads CASSSRPDGYGYTF. In nucleotides, the CDR3 is TGTGCCAGCAGTTCCCGACCAGACGGCTATGGCTACACCTTC.

In this sample, this clone turned up a few times. This rearrangement joins TRBV6-1 to TRBJ2-3; D is possibly TRBD2 (6 bases). The CDR3 extends over 14 amino acids. V dropped 7 bases and J dropped 2 bases, with 13 bases sitting between them. The germline V gene encodes CDR1 MNHNS and CDR2 SASEGT. CDR3 residues: CASIFSGYTDTQYF. DNA of the CDR3: TGTGCCAGCATCTTTAGCGGTTACACAGATACGCAGTATTTT.

This clone has only one observation. CDR3 DNA sequence: TGTGCCAGCTCACCCTCCGGGACAGGGGGCTCCGAGCAGTACTTC. Amino acid sequence: CASSPSGTGGSEQYF. The V and J genes are TRBV18 and TRBJ2-7; TRBD1 agrees at 12 bases. Per the germline V gene, CDR1 is KGHSH and CDR2 is LQKENI. This CDR3 comprises 15 residues. V trimming: 3 bases; J trimming: 6 bases; junction bases outside the gene matches: 6. Filled out from reference TRBV18 and TRBJ2-7, the complete variable domain reads NAGVMQNPRHLVRRRGQEARLRCSPMKGHSHVYWYRQLPEEGLKFMVYLQKENIIDESGMPKERFSAEFPKEGPSILRIQQVVRGDSAAYFCASSPSGTGGSEQYFGPGTRLTVT.

This clone appeared a few times. Relative to the germline gene, one junction end is altered; a read error may explain this. The chain uses TRBV2 and TRBJ1-3; TRBD1 is a possible D gene (6 bases). Germline V gives CDR1 SNHLY, CDR2 FYNNEI. The CDR3 runs 15 residues. CDR3 sequence: CASREGTLSGNTIYF. The DNA of the CDR3 is TGTGCCAGCAGGGAAGGGACACTCTCTGGAAACACCATATATTTT.

V usage is TRBV30 and J usage is TRBJ1-3, with 9 bases identical to TRBD1. The ends lost 7 bases at V and 0 bases at J; junction bases unmatched: 4. The CDR3 sequence is 14 residues long. Per germline, CDR1 GTSNPN and CDR2 SVGIG (reference sequence). The CDR3 DNA follows: TGTGCCTACTTGACAGGGGGCTCTGGAAACACCATATATTTT. Residues: CAYLTGGSGNTIYF.